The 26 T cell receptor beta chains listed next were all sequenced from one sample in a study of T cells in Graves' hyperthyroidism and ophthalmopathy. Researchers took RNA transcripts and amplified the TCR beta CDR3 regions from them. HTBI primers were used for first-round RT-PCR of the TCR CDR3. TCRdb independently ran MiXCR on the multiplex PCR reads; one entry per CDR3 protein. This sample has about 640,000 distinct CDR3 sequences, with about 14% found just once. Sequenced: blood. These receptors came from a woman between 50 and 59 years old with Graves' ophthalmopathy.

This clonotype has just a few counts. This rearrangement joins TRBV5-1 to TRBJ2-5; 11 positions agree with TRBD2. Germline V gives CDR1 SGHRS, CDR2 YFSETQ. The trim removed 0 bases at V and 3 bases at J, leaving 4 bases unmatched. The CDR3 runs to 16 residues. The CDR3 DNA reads TGCGCCAGCAGCTTGGCAGTACTAGCGGGAGAAGAGACCCAGTACTTC. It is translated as CASSLAVLAGEETQYF.

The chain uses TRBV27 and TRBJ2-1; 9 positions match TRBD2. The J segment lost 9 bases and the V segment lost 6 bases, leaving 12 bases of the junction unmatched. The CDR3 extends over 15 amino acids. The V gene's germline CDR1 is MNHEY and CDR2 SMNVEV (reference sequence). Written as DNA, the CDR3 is TGTGCCAGCAGCCCCACGGGACTAGCTGAGGGTGAGCAGTTCTTC. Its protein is CASSPTGLAEGEQFF.

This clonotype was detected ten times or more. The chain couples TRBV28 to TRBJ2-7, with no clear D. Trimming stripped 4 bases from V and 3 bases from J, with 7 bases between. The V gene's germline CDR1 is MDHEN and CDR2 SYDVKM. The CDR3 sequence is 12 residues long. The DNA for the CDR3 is TGTGCCAGCAGTTATCAGAACTACGAGCAGTACTTC. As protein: CASSYQNYEQYF.

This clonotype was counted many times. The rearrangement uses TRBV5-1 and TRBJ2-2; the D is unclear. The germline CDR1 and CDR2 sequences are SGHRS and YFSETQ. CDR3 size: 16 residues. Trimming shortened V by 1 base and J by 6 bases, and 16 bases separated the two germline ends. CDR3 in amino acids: CASSLSLLVGPGELFF. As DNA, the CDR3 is TGCGCCAGCAGCTTGTCACTATTGGTTGGCCCCGGGGAGCTGTTTTTT.

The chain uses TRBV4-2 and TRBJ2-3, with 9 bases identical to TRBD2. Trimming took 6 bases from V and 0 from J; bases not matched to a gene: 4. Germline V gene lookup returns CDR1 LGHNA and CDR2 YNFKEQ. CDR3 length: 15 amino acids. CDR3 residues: CASSRSGGSTDTQYF. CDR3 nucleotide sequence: TGTGCCAGCAGTAGGAGCGGGGGGAGCACAGATACGCAGTATTTT.

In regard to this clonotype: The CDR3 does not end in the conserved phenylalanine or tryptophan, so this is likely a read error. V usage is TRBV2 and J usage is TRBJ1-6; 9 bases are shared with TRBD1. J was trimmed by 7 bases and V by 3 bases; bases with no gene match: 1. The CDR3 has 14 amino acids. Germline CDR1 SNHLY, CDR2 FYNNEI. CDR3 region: CASSEGQGNSPLHS. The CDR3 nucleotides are TGTGCCAGCAGTGAGGGACAGGGCAATTCACCCCTCCACTCT.

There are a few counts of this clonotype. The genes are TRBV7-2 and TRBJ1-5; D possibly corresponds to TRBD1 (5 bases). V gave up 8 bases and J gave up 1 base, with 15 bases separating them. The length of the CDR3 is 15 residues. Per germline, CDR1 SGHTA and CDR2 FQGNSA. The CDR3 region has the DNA TGTGCCAGCGGGGAGGGGCTTGCGAGCAATCAGCCCCAGCATTTT. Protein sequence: CASGEGLASNQPQHF.

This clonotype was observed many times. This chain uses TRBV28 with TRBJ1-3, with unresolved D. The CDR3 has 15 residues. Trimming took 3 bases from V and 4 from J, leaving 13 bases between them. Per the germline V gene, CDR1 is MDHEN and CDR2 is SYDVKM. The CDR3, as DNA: TGTGCCAGCAGTTTCGCCGCCAGTGTCGGAAACACCATATATTTT. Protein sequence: CASSFAASVGNTIYF.

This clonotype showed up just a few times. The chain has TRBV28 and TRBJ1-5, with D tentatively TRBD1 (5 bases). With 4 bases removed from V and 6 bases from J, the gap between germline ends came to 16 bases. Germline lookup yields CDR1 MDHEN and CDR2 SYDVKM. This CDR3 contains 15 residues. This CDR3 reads CASSYRDPGGQPQHF. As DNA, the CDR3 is TGTGCCAGCAGTTATCGGGATCCCGGGGGTCAGCCCCAGCATTTT.

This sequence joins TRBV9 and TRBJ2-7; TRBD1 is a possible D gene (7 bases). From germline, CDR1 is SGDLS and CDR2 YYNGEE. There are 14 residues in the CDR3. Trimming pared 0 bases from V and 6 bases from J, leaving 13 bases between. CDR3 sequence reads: CASSVGGRGAEQYF. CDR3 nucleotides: TGTGCCAGCAGCGTAGGAGGCAGGGGGGCCGAGCAGTACTTC.

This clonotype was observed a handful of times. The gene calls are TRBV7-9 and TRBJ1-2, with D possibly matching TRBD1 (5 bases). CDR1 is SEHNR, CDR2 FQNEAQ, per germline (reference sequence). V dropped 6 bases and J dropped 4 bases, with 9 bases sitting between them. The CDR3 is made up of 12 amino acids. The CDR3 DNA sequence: TGTGCCAGCAGAGGGGAGATCTATGGCTACACCTTC. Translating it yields CASRGEIYGYTF.

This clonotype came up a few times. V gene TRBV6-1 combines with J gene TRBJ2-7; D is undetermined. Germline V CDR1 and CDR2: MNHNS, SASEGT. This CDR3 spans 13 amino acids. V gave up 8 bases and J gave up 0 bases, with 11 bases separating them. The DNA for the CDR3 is TGTGCCAGCCCATCCCCCTACTCCTACGAGCAGTACTTC. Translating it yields CASPSPYSYEQYF.

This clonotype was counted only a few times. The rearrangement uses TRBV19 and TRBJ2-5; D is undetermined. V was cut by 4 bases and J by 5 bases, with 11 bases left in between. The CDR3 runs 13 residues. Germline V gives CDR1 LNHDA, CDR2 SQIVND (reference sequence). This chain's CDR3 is CASSNSQRETQYF. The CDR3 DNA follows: TGTGCCAGTAGTAATTCCCAACGGGAGACCCAGTACTTC.

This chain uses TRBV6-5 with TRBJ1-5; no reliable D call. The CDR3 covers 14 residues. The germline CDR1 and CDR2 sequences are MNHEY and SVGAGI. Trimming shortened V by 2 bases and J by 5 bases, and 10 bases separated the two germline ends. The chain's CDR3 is CASSYGTLDQPQHF. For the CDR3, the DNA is TGTGCCAGCAGTTACGGCACCCTGGATCAGCCCCAGCATTTT.

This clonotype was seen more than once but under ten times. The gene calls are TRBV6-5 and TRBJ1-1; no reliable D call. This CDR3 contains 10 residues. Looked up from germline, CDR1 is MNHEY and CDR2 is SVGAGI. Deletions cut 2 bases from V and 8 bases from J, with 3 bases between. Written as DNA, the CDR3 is TGTGCCAGCAGTTACAGGGAAGCTTTCTTT. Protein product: CASSYREAFF.

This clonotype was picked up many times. The CDR3 nucleotides read TGTGCCACCAGTGATCAGCAGGGACGACAAGAGACCCAGTACTTC. Amino acids: CATSDQQGRQETQYF. The rearrangement links TRBV24-1 to TRBJ2-5, with D perhaps TRBD1 or TRBD2 (5 bases each). CDR3 size: 15 residues. Germline V gene data show CDR1 as KGHDR and CDR2 as SFDVKD. The germline V and J ends were trimmed by 3 bases and 2 bases, with 12 bases remaining between them.

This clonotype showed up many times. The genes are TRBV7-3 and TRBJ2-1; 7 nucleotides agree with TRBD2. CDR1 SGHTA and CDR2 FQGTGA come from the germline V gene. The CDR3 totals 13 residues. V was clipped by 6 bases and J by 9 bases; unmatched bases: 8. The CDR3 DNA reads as TGTGCCAGCAGACGGGGGGAGGTCGGTGAGCAGTTCTTC. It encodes CASRRGEVGEQFF. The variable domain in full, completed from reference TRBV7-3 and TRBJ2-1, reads GAGVSQTPSNKVTEKGKYVELRCDPISGHTALYWYRQSLGQGPEFLIYFQGTGAADDSGLPNDRFFAVRPEGSVSTLKIQRTERGDSAVYLCASRRGEVGEQFFGPGTRLTVL.

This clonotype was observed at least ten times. CDR3 region: CASSPRQGYEQYF. The CDR3 DNA reads TGTGCCAGCTCACCGCGACAGGGATACGAGCAGTACTTC. V usage is TRBV18 and J usage is TRBJ2-7, with 7 nucleotides matching TRBD1. In germline, CDR1 is KGHSH, CDR2 LQKENI. The J segment lost 4 bases and the V segment lost 3 bases, leaving 3 bases of the junction unmatched. The CDR3 sequence is 13 residues long. The full variable domain, completed using reference TRBV18 and TRBJ2-7, is NAGVMQNPRHLVRRRGQEARLRCSPMKGHSHVYWYRQLPEEGLKFMVYLQKENIIDESGMPKERFSAEFPKEGPSILRIQQVVRGDSAAYFCASSPRQGYEQYFGPGTRLTVT.

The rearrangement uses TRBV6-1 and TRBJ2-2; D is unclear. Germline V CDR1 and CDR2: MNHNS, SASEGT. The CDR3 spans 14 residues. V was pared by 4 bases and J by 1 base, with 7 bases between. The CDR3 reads CASSANMNTGELFF. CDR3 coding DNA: TGTGCCAGCAGTGCAAATATGAACACCGGGGAGCTGTTTTTT.

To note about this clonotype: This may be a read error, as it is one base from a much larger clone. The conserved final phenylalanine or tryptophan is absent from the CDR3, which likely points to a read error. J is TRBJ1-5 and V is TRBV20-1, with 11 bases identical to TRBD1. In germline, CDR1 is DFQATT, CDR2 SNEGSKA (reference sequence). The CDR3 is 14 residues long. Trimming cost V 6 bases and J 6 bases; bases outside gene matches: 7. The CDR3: CSAGTGGEIQPQHL. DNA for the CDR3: TGCAGTGCCGGGACAGGGGGAGAGATTCAGCCCCAGCATCTT.

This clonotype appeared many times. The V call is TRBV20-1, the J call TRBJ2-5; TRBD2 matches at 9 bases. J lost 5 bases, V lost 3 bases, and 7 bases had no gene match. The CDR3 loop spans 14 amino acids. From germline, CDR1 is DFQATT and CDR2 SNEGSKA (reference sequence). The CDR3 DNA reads TGCAGTGCTAGTGTGCTAGCGGGAATTGAGACCCAGTACTTC. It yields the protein CSASVLAGIETQYF.

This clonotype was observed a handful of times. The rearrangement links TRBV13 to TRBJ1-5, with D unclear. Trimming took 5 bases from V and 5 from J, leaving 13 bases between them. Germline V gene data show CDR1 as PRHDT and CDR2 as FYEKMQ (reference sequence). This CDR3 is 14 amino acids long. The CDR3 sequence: CASSLLGRDQPQHF. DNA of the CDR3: TGTGCCAGCAGCCTACTGGGGAGGGATCAGCCCCAGCATTTT.

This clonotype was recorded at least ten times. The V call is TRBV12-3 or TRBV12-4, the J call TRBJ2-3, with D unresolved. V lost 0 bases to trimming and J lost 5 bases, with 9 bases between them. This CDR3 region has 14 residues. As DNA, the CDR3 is TGTGCCAGCAGTTTAGCGGCAGAGGTAGATACGCAGTATTTT. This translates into CASSLAAEVDTQYF.

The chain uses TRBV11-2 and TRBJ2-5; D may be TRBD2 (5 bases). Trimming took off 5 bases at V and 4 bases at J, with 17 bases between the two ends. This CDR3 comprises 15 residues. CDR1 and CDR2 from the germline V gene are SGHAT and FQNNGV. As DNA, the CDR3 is TGTGCCAGCAGCCGCTCACTAGGATTGGGAGAGACCCAGTACTTC. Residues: CASSRSLGLGETQYF.

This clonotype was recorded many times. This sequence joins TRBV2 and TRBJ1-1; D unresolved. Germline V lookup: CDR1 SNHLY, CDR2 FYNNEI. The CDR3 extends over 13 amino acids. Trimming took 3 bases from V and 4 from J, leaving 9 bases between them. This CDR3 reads CASSESVRTEAFF. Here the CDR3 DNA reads TGTGCCAGCAGTGAGTCAGTGCGCACTGAAGCTTTCTTT.

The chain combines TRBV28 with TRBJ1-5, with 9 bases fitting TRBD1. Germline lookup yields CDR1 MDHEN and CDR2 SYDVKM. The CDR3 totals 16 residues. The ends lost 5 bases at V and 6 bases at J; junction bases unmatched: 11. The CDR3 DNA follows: TGTGCCAGCAGTCTAGAGGGGGACAGGGAGAGTCAGCCCCAGCATTTT. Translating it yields CASSLEGDRESQPQHF.